This paragraph covers one T cell receptor beta chain sequence. Antigen specificity is unknown. The authors amplified TCR beta CDR3 regions, and they did so from RNA transcripts for repertoire sequencing. The library came from an HTBI-primed first-round RT-PCR and a second-round multiplex PCR. In TCRdb, the multiplex PCR reads were re-called with MiXCR into one record per CDR3 protein. This table has about 380,000 distinct CDR3 sequences, over 15% appearing once. Losses at the gene ends were 5 bases for V and 5 bases for J; bases not matched to a gene: 7. This CDR3 contains 14 residues. Germline V lookup: CDR1 MGHDK, CDR2 SYGVNS. Exclusion applied to patients with other autoimmune diseases, uncontrolled infections, pregnancy or lactation. The PBMC fraction was derived from about 10 ml of fresh peripheral blood. The data stem from a study of Graves' ophthalmopathy and Graves' hyperthyroidism. Study-level points and caveats: Clonotypes were expanded in thyroid at above 0.001 frequency, and most also appeared in blood.

The TCR comes from a woman in her late teens or twenties with stable Graves' hyperthyroidism. The specimen sequenced was peripheral blood. J is TRBJ2-7 and V is TRBV25-1, with 9 bases aligning to TRBD1. This CDR3 is CASSPGTGRHEQYF. CDR3 in DNA: TGTGCCAGCAGTCCGGGGACAGGGAGACACGAGCAGTACTTC.